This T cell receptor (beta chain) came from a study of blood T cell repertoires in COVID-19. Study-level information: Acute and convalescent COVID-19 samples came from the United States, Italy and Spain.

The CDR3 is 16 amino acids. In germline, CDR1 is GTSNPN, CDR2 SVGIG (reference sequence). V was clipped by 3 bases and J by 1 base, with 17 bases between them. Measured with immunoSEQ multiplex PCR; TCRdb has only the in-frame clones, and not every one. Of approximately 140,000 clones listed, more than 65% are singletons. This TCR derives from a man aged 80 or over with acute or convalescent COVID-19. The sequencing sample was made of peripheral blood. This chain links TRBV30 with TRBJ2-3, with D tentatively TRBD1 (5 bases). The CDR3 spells CAWSLTQALGTDTQYF. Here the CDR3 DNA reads TGTGCCTGGAGCCTAACACAGGCGCTCGGCACAGATACGCAGTATTTT.